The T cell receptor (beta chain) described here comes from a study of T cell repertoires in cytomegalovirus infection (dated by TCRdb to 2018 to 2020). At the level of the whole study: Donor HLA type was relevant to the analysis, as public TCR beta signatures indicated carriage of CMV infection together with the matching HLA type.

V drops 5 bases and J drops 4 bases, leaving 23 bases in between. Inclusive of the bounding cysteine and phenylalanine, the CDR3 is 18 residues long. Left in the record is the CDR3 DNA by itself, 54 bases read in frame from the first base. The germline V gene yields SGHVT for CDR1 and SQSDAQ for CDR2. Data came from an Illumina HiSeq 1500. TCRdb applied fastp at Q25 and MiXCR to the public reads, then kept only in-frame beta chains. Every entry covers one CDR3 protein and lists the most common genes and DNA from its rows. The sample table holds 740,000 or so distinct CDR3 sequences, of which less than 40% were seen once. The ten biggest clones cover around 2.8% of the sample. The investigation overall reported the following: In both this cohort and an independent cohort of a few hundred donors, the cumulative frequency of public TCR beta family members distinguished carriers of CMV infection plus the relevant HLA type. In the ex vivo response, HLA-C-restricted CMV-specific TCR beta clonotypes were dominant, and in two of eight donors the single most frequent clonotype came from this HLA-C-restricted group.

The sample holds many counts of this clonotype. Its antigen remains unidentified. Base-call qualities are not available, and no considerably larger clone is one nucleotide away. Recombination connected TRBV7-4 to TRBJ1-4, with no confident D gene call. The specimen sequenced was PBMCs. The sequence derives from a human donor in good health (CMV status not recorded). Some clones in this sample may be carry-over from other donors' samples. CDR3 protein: CASSQSSRDGLYNEKLFF. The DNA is TGTGCCAGCAGCCAATCATCTAGAGACGGACTGTATAATGAAAAACTGTTTTTT.